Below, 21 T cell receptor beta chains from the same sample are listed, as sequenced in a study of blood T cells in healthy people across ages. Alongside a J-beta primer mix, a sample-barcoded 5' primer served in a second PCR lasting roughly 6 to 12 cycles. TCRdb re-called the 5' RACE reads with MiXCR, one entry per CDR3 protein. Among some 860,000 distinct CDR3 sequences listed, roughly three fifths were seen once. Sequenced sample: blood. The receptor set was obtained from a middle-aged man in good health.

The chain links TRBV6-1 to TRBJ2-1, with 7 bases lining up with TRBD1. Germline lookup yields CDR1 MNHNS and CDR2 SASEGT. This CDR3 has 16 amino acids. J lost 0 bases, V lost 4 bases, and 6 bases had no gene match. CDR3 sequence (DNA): TGTGCCAGCAGTGGGCTTGGGACAGTCTCCTACAATGAGCAGTTCTTC. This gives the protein CASSGLGTVSYNEQFF.

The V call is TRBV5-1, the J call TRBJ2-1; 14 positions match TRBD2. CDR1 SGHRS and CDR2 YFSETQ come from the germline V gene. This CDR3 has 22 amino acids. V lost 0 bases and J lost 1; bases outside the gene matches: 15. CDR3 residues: CASSLEPSTSGRGIRSYNEQFF. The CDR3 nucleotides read TGCGCCAGCAGCTTGGAGCCATCGACTAGCGGGAGGGGTATAAGATCCTACAATGAGCAGTTCTTC.

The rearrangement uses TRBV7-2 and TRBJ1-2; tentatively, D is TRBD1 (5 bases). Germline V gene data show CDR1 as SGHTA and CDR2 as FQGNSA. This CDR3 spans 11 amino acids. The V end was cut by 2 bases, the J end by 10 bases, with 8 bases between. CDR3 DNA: TGTGCCAGCAGCTTAAGCAGGGTCTACACCTTC. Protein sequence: CASSLSRVYTF.

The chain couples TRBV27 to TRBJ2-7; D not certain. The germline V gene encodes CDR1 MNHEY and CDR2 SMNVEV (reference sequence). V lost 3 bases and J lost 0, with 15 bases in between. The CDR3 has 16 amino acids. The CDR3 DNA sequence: TGTGCCAGCAGTTTTCGGTATCGGGCGGCCTCCTACGAGCAGTACTTC. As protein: CASSFRYRAASYEQYF.

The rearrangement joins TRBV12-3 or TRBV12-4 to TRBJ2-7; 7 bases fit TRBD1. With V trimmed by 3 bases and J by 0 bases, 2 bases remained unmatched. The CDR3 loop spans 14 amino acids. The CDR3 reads CASSLTGISYEQYF. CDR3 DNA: TGTGCCAGCAGTTTGACAGGGATCTCCTACGAGCAGTACTTC.

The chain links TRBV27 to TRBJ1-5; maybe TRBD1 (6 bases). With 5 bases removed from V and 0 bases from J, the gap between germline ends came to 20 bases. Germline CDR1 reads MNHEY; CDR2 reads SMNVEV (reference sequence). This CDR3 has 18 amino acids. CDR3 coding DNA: TGTGCCAGCAGTGTCCTACGGACAGCCCTGAATAGCAATCAGCCCCAGCATTTT. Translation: CASSVLRTALNSNQPQHF.

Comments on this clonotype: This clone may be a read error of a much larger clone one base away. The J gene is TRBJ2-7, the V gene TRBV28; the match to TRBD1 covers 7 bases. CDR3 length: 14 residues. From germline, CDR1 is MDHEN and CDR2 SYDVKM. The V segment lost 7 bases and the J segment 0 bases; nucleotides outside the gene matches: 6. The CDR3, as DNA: TGTGCCAGCATCTGGGGACAGTCCTCCTACGAGCAGTACTTC. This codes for CASIWGQSSYEQYF.

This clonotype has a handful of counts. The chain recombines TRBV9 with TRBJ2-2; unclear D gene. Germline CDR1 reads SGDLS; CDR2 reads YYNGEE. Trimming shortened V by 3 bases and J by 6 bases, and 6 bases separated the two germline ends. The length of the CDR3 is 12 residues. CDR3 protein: CASSGRAGELFF. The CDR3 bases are TGTGCCAGCAGCGGACGCGCCGGGGAGCTGTTTTTT.

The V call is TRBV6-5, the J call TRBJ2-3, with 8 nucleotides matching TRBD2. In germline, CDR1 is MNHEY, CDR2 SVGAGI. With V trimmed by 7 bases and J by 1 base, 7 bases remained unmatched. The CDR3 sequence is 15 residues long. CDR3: CASTLGGARTDTQYF. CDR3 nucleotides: TGTGCCAGCACTCTCGGGGGGGCCCGCACAGATACGCAGTATTTT.

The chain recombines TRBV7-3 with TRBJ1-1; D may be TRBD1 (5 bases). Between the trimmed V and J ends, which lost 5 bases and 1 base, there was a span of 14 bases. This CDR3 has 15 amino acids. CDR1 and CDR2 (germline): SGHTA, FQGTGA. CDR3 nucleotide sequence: TGTGCCAGCAGCGCCACAGGAGGAGAGAACACTGAAGCTTTCTTT. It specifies CASSATGGENTEAFF.

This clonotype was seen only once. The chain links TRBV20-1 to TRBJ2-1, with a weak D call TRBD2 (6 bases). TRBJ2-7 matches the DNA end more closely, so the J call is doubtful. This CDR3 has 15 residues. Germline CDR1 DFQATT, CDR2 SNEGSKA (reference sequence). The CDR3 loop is CSADVSGAAYNEQYF. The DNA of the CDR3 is TGCAGTGCTGACGTTAGCGGTGCCGCTTACAATGAGCAGTACTTC.

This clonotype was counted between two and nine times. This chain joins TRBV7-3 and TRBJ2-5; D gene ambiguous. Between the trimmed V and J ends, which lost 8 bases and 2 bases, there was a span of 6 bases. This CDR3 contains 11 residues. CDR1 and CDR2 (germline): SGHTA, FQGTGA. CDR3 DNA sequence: TGTGCCAGCGCTGAGCAAGAGACCCAGTACTTC. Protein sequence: CASAEQETQYF.

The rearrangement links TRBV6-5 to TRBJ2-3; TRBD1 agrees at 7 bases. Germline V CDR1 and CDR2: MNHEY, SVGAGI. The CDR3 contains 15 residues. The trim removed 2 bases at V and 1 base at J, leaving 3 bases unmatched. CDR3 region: CASSYDRVGTDTQYF. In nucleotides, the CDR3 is TGTGCCAGCAGTTACGACAGGGTTGGCACAGATACGCAGTATTTT.

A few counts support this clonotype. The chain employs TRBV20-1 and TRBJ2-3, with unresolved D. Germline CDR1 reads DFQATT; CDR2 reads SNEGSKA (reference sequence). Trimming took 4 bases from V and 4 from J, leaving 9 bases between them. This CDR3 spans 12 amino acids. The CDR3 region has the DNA TGCAGTGCTATACCCAGGCCAGATACGCAGTATTTT. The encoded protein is CSAIPRPDTQYF.

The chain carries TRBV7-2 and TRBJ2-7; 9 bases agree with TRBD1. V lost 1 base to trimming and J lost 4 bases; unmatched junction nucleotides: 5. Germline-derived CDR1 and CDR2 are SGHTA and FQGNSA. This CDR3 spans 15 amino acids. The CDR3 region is CASSLVGQGEYEQYF. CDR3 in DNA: TGTGCCAGCAGCTTAGTGGGACAGGGTGAATACGAGCAGTACTTC. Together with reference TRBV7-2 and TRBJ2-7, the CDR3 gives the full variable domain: GAGVSQSPSNKVTEKGKDVELRCDPISGHTALYWYRQSLGQGLEFLIYFQGNSAPDKSGLPSDRFSAERTGGSVSTLTIQRTQQEDSAVYLCASSLVGQGEYEQYFGPGTRLTVT.

The CDR3 bases are TGTGCCAGCGAGCGCCCCGGGTACTATGGCTACACCTTC. Its translation is CASERPGYYGYTF. This rearrangement joins TRBV12-3 or TRBV12-4 to TRBJ1-2, with unresolved D. The CDR3 has 13 residues. Trimming cost V 8 bases and J 3 bases, with 13 bases left between them.

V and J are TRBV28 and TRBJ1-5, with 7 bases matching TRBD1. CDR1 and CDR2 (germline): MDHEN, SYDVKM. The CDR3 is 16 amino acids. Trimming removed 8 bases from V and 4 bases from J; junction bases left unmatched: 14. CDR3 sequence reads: CASFSGKNRGNQPQHF. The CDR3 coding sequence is TGTGCCAGCTTCAGTGGAAAGAACAGGGGTAATCAGCCCCAGCATTTT.

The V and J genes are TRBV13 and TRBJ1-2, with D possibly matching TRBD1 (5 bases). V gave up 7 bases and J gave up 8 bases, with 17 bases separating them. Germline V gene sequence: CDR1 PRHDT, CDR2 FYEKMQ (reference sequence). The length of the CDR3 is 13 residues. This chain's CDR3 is CASTPPGGRGYTF. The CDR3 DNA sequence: TGTGCCAGCACCCCTCCGGGGGGTAGGGGCTACACCTTC.

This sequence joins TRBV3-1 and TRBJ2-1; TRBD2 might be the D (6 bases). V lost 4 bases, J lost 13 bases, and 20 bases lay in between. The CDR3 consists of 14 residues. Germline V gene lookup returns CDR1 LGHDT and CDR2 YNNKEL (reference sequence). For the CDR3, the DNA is TGTGCCAGCAGCCCCACGGACTACCAAGAGACCCAGTTCTTC. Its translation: CASSPTDYQETQFF.

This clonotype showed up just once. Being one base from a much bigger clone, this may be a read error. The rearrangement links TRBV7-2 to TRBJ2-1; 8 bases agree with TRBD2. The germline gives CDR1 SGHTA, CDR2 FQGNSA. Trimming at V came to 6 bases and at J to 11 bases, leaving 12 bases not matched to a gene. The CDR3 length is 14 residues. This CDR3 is CASRDQRGHDKQFF. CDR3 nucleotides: TGTGCCAGCAGGGATCAGCGGGGGCATGATAAGCAGTTCTTC.

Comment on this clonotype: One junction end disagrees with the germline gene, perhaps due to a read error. The DNA of the CDR3 is TGTGCCAGCAGCAAGGACTCCTGCGAGCAGTACTTC. This encodes CASSKDSCEQYF. The chain uses TRBV27 and TRBJ2-7; D is perhaps TRBD2 (5 bases). The length of the CDR3 is 12 residues. Germline CDR1 reads MNHEY; CDR2 reads SMNVEV (reference sequence).